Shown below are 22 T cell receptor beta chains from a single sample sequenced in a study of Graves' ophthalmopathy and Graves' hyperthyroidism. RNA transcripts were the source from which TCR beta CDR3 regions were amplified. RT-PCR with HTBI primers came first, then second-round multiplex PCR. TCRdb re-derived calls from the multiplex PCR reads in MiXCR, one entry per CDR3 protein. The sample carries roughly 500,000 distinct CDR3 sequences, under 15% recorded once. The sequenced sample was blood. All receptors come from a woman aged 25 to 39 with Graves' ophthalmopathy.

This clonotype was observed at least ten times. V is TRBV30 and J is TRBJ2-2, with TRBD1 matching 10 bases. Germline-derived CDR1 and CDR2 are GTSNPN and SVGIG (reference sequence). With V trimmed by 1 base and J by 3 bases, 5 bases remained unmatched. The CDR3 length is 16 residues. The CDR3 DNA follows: TGTGCCTGGAGTGACCGGGACAGGGGTTACACCGGGGAGCTGTTTTTT. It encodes CAWSDRDRGYTGELFF.

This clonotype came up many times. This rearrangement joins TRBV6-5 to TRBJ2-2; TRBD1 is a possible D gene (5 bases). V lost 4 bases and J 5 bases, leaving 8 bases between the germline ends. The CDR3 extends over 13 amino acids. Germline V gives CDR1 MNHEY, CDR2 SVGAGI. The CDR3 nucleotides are TGTGCCAGCAGTTGGACAAAAACCGGGGAGCTGTTTTTT. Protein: CASSWTKTGELFF.

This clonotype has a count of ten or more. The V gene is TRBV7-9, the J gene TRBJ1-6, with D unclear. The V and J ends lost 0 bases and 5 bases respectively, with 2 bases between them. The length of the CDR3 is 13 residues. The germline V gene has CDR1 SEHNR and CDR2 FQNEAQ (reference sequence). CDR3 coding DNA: TGTGCCAGCAGCTTAGCGAATAATTCACCCCTCCACTTT. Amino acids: CASSLANNSPLHF.

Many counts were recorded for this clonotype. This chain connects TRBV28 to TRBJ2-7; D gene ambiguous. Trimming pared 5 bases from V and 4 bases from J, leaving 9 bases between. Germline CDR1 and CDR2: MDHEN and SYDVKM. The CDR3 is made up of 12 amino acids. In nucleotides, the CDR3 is TGTGCCAGCAGTATGACGCTTTACGAGCAGTACTTC. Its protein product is CASSMTLYEQYF. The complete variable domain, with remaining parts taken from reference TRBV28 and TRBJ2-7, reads DVKVTQSSRYLVKRTGEKVFLECVQDMDHENMFWYRQDPGLGLRLIYFSYDVKMKEKGDIPEGYSVSREKKERFSLILESASTNQTSMYLCASSMTLYEQYFGPGTRLTVT.

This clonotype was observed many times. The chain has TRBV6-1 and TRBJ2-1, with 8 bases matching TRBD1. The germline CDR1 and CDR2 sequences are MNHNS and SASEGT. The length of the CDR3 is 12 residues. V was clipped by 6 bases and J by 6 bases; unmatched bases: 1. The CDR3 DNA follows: TGTGCCAGCAGGGACAGGGCCAATGAGCAGTTCTTC. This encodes CASRDRANEQFF.

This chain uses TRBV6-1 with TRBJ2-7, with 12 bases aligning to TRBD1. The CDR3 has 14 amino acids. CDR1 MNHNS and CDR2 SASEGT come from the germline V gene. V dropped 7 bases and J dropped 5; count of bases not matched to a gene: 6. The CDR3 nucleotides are TGTGCCAGCACCAAGGGACAGGGGGCCGACGAGCAGTACTTC. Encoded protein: CASTKGQGADEQYF.

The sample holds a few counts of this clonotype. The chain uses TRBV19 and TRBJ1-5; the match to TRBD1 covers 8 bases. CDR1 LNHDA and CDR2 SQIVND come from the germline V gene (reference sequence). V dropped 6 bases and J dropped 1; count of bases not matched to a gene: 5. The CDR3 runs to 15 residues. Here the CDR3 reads CASRQGAASNQPQHF. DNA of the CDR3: TGTGCCAGTAGGCAGGGGGCGGCAAGCAATCAGCCCCAGCATTTT.

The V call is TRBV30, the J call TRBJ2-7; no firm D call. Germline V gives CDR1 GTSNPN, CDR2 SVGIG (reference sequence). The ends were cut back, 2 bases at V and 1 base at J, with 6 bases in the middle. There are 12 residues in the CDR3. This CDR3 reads CAWSSQSYEQYF. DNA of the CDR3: TGTGCCTGGAGTTCTCAGTCCTACGAGCAGTACTTC. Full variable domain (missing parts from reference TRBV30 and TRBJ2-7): SQTIHQWPATLVQPVGSPLSLECTVEGTSNPNLYWYRQAAGRGLQLLFYSVGIGQISSEVPQNLSASRPQDRQFILSSKKLLLSDSGFYLCAWSSQSYEQYFGPGTRLTVT.

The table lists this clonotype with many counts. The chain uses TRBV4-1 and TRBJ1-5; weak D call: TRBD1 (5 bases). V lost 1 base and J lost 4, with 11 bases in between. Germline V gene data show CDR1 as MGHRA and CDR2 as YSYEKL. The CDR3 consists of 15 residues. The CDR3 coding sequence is TGCGCCAGCAGCCAAGGTATTGGGGCTAATCAGCCCCAGCATTTT. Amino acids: CASSQGIGANQPQHF.

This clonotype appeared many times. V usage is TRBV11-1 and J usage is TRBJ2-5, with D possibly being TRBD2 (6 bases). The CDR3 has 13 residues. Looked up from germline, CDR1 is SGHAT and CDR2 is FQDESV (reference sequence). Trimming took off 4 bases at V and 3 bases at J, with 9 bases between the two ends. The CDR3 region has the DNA TGTGCCAGCAGCTGGACTACTGAAGAGACCCAGTACTTC. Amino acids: CASSWTTEETQYF.

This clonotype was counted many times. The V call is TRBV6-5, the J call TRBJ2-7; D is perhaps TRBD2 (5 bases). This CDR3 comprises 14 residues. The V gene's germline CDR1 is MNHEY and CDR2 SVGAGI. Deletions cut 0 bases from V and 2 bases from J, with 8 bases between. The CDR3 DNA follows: TGTGCCAGCAGTTACTCGCGGACTCCCTACGAGCAGTACTTC. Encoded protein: CASSYSRTPYEQYF.

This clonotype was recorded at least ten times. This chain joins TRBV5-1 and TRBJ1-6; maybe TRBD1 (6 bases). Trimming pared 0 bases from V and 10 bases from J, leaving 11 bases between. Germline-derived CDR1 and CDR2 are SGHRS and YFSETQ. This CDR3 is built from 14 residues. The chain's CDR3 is CASSLDRERSPLHF. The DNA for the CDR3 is TGCGCCAGCAGCTTGGACAGGGAGAGGTCACCCCTCCACTTT.

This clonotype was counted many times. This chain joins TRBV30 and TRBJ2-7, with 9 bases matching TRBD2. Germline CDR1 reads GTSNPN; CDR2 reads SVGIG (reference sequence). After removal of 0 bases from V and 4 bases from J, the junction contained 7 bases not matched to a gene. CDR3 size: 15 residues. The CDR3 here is CAWSVQGGGAYEQYF. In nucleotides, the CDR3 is TGTGCCTGGAGTGTACAGGGCGGGGGGGCTTACGAGCAGTACTTC.

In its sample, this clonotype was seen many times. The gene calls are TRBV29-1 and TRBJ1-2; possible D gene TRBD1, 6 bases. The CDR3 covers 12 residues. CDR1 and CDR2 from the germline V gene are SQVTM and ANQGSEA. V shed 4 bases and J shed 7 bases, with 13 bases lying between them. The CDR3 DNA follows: TGCAGCGTTGGGCAGGGGAGGGGTGGCTACACCTTC. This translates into CSVGQGRGGYTF.

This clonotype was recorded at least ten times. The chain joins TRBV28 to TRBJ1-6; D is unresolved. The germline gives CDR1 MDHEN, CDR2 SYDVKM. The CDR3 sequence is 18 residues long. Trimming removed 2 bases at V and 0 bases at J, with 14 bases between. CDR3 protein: CASSLPSQESSYNSPLHF. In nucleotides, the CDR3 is TGTGCCAGCAGTTTACCGTCCCAGGAAAGCTCCTATAATTCACCCCTCCACTTT.

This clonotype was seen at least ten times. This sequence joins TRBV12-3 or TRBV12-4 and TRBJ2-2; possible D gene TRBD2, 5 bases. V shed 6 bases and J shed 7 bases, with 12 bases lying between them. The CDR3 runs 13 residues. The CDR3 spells CASREGAGGELFF. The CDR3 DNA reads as TGTGCCAGCAGAGAGGGTGCGGGCGGGGAGCTGTTTTTT.

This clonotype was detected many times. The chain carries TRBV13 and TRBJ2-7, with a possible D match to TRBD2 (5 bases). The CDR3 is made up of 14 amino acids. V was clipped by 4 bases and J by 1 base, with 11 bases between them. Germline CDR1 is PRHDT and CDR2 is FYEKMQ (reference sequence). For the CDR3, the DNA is TGTGCCAGCAGCTCGGGGTATGTTTCCTACGAGCAGTACTTC. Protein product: CASSSGYVSYEQYF.

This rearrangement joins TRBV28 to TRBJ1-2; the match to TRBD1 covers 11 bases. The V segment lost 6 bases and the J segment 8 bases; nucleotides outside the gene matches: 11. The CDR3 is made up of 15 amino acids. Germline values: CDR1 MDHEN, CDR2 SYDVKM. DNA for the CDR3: TGTGCCAGCAGAAGGGCGGGACAGGGGGTAGAAGGCTACACCTTC. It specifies CASRRAGQGVEGYTF.

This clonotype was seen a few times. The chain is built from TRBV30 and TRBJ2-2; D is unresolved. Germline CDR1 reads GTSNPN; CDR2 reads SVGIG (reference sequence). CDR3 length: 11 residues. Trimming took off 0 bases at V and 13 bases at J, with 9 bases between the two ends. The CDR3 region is CAWSVGSGLFF. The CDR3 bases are TGTGCCTGGAGTGTGGGATCGGGGCTGTTTTTT.

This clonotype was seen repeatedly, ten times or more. DNA of the CDR3: TGTGCCAGCAGCCTGGGACGGCCGTTCTCCTACGAGCAGTACTTC. This translates into CASSLGRPFSYEQYF. This chain links TRBV12-3 or TRBV12-4 with TRBJ2-7; D is perhaps TRBD1 or TRBD2 (5 bases each). Trimming took off 6 bases at V and 0 bases at J, with 15 bases between the two ends. The CDR3 length is 15 residues.

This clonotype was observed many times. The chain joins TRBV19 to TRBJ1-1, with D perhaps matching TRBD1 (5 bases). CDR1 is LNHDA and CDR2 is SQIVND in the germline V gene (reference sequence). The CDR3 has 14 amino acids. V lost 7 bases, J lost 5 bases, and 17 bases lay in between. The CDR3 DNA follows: TGTGCCAGTACTAAGATACAGGATTGGACTGAAGCTTTCTTT. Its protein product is CASTKIQDWTEAFF. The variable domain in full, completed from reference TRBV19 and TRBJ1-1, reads DGGITQSPKYLFRKEGQNVTLSCEQNLNHDAMYWYRQDPGQGLRLIYYSQIVNDFQKGDIAEGYSVSREKKESFPLTVTSAQKNPTAFYLCASTKIQDWTEAFFGQGTRLTVV.

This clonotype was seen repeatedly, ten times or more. The CDR3 sequence is CATTGTFNYEQYF. In DNA form, the CDR3 reads TGTGCCACCACAGGGACCTTTAACTACGAGCAGTACTTC. This chain uses TRBV6-1 with TRBJ2-7; tentatively, D is TRBD1 (6 bases). Germline lookup yields CDR1 MNHNS and CDR2 SASEGT. Trimming removed 10 bases at V and 3 bases at J, with 16 bases between. The CDR3 consists of 13 residues.